This T cell receptor (beta chain) came from a study of neurological immune-mediated disorders. A 10-nucleotide random UMI tagged transcripts in template-switch 5'RACE cDNA synthesis. TCRdb independently ran MiXCR on the 5' RACE reads; one entry per CDR3 protein. The repertoire holds roughly 60,000 distinct CDR3 sequences, with 9.7% as singletons. Sample time point: longitudinal time-point 2. Among the participants, healthy controls were blood bank volunteers in Maryland, USA. The unsorted libraries originated from 2 million PBMCs that had been stored at -80 C. After removal of 6 bases from V and 2 bases from J, the junction contained 11 bases not matched to a gene. This CDR3 is built from 17 residues. This clonotype was recorded at least ten times.

The clonotype originates from a man in his thirties or forties in good health. Sequences were obtained from PBMCs. V and J are TRBV12-3 or TRBV12-4 and TRBJ1-3; 9 bases line up with TRBD1. CDR3 nucleotide sequence: TGTGCCAGCAGCAGTCCCGGGACAGGGTTCGCTGGAAACACCATATATTTT. It translates to CASSSPGTGFAGNTIYF.